Shown below are 8 T cell receptor beta chains from a single sample sequenced in a study of T cell responses to AZD1222 COVID-19 vaccine (dated by TCRdb to the early 2020s). The library was obtained by the immunoSEQ multiplex PCR assay. The source is immuneACCESS, and TCRdb retained only in-frame sequences with V and J called. Part of the clones is not carried over; for the studies checked, unresolved V genes explain less than half of this, and the remainder is unexplained. This sample gives roughly 180,000 clones in total; 85% to 95% of them show up just once. The top ten hold around 1.6% of the sample. The time point label of this sample denotes: about 28 days (+/-7) after the second vaccine dose. The sample consisted of peripheral blood, taken 28 days after the second AZD1222 dose. These receptors all stem from an adult who received the AZD1222 COVID-19 vaccine.

This clone is a singleton in its sample. The gene calls are TRBV5-1 and TRBJ2-7, with D possibly matching TRBD1 (5 bases). Germline V lookup: CDR1 SGHRS, CDR2 YFSETQ. The length of the CDR3 is 15 residues. Trimming took 7 bases from V and 0 from J, leaving 17 bases between them. The CDR3 DNA reads as TGCGCCAGCCAAAAAGACAGCCTTTCCTCCTACGAGCAGTACTTC. Protein product: CASQKDSLSSYEQYF.

The sample holds one count of this clone. The rearrangement joins TRBV5-1 to TRBJ2-5; 7 bases match TRBD2. From germline, CDR1 is SGHRS and CDR2 YFSETQ. With V trimmed by 2 bases and J by 6 bases, 7 bases remained unmatched. This CDR3 region has 14 residues. The CDR3 DNA sequence: TGCGCCAGCAGCTTCGGGGGAGGGGAAAAGACCCAGTACTTC. It codes for CASSFGGGEKTQYF.

The chain links TRBV19 to TRBJ2-1, with 11 bases fitting TRBD1. Germline V gene lookup returns CDR1 LNHDA and CDR2 SQIVND (reference sequence). With 6 bases clipped from V and 8 bases from J, the junction kept 6 bases outside the gene matches. The CDR3 covers 14 residues. CDR3 in amino acids: CASRRDRGSDEQFF. CDR3 DNA: TGTGCCAGTAGGAGGGACAGGGGGTCCGATGAGCAGTTCTTC.

The chain couples TRBV6-5 to TRBJ2-7, with a possible D match to TRBD1 (5 bases). This CDR3 region has 15 residues. Germline values: CDR1 MNHEY, CDR2 SVGAGI. Between the trimmed V and J ends, which lost 7 bases and 3 bases, there was a span of 19 bases. CDR3 protein: CASTGPLWGDYEQYF. The CDR3 nucleotides read TGTGCCAGCACCGGGCCTTTGTGGGGCGACTACGAGCAGTACTTC.

The V call is TRBV7-2, the J call TRBJ1-5; D may be TRBD1 (5 bases). Germline V lookup: CDR1 SGHTA, CDR2 FQGNSA. V was pared by 5 bases and J by 0 bases, with 14 bases between. The CDR3 sequence is 16 residues long. The CDR3 DNA follows: TGTGCCAGCAGCCCGAGGACAATCAATAGCAATCAGCCCCAGCATTTT. Translation: CASSPRTINSNQPQHF.

V is TRBV6-1 and J is TRBJ2-7, with D hard to call. Germline-derived CDR1 and CDR2 are MNHNS and SASEGT. This CDR3 region has 15 residues. The V and J ends lost 2 bases and 7 bases respectively, with 18 bases between them. The CDR3 nucleotides read TGTGCCAGCAGTGAACTCTCTTATGGCGGTGGGGAGCAGTACTTC. Encoded protein: CASSELSYGGGEQYF.

This chain uses TRBV3-1 (or the pseudogene TRBV3-2) with TRBJ2-2; a weak D match, TRBD2 (6 bases). Germline V gene lookup returns CDR1 LGHDT and CDR2 YNNKEL (reference sequence). V was clipped by 1 base and J by 5 bases, with 17 bases between them. The CDR3 has 17 amino acids. CDR3 in DNA: TGTGCCAGCAGCCAAGTCTATCGAAGTGGGGGGACCGGGGAGCTGTTTTTT. It specifies CASSQVYRSGGTGELFF.

The V and J genes are TRBV5-8 and TRBJ1-5; D perhaps matches TRBD1 (5 bases). The CDR3 is made up of 15 amino acids. V dropped 4 bases and J dropped 6 bases, with 17 bases sitting between them. The germline gives CDR1 SGHTS, CDR2 YDEGEE. The CDR3, as DNA: TGTGCCAGCAGCGACCCGGGGGGGTATGGTCAGCCCCAGCATTTT. This codes for CASSDPGGYGQPQHF.